This T cell receptor (beta chain) was sequenced during a study of T cells after yellow fever vaccination. Study-level background: Fractions of low cell number were prepared using SMART-Seq v4 Ultra Low Input.

The CDR3 length is 13 residues. CDR1 SGHVS and CDR2 FQNEAQ come from the germline V gene. Deletions cut 3 bases from V and 7 bases from J, with 13 bases between. Many counts were recorded for this clonotype. A 5'RACE template-switching step, the method used to make TCR cDNA, added a universal primer site and UMIs. Each CDR3 protein is one row after TCRdb ran MiXCR on the 5' RACE reads. The table includes about 310,000 distinct CDR3 sequences, 3% to 4.5% detected once. The sequencing used PBMCs, collected on the day of the yellow fever booster vaccination. The chain recombines TRBV7-8 with TRBJ2-7, with D maybe TRBD2 (6 bases). The TCR was taken from a man aged 18 to 29 who received the YFV17D yellow fever vaccine. The CDR3 loop is CASSFAFGGEQYF. The DNA of the CDR3 is TGTGCCAGCAGCTTCGCATTTGGGGGGGAGCAGTACTTC.